The source of this T cell receptor beta chain is a study of OX40 agonist ivuxolimab in advanced cancers. The repertoire was sequenced with immunoSEQ multiplex PCR; TCRdb's copy has only in-frame clones and lacks some. This table holds fewer than 85,000 clones, around 80% found once. Germline V CDR1 and CDR2: MNHNS, SASEGT. Trimming took 3 bases from V and 4 from J; bases not matched to a gene: 5. The CDR3 totals 14 residues. The specimen was CD4+ or CD8+ T cells sorted from blood, collected in a trial of the OX40 agonist ivuxolimab. The rearrangement uses TRBV6-1 and TRBJ1-2; 7 bases match TRBD1. This sequence originates from an adult with an advanced solid tumor such as melanoma, head and neck, liver or kidney cancer. The CDR3 spells CASSDTGAVYGYTF. In DNA, the CDR3 is TGTGCCAGCAGTGATACAGGGGCCGTCTATGGCTACACCTTC.